This entry lists 5 T cell receptor beta chains sequenced from one sample in a study of shared clonotypes between healthy human individuals. Libraries were prepared by immunoSEQ multiplex PCR; TCRdb keeps only in-frame clonotypes and omits some of them. The table includes more than 1.2 million clones, about 98.5% detected once. Sequenced input: naive CD4+ T cells sorted from blood. Specified subset: CD45RA+ positively selected. The receptors come from a man younger than 45 in good health.

This clone was detected only once. The rearrangement joins TRBV27 to TRBJ2-5; tentative D call: TRBD1 (6 bases). CDR3 length equals 15 residues. Trimming took 2 bases from V and 0 from J, leaving 10 bases between them. CDR1 is MNHEY and CDR2 is SMNVEV in the germline V gene (reference sequence). The DNA for the CDR3 is TGTGCCAGCAGTTTAGGATACAGGGACCAAGAGACCCAGTACTTC. It specifies CASSLGYRDQETQYF.

This chain joins TRBV5-4 and TRBJ2-3; TRBD2 matches at 13 bases. Per the germline V gene, CDR1 is SGHNT and CDR2 is YYREEE (reference sequence). CDR3 length equals 16 residues. J lost 7 bases, V lost 3 bases, and 8 bases had no gene match. CDR3 DNA sequence: TGTGCCAGCAGCTCCTATACTAGCGGGAGGGTACATACGCAGTATTTT. It encodes CASSSYTSGRVHTQYF.

The chain combines TRBV7-3 with TRBJ1-2; possibly TRBD1 for D (6 bases). Between the trimmed V and J ends, which lost 2 bases and 3 bases, there was a span of 7 bases. The germline V gene encodes CDR1 SGHTA and CDR2 FQGTGA. The CDR3 has 13 residues. This CDR3 reads CASSLAGDYGYTF. As DNA, the CDR3 is TGTGCCAGCAGCTTAGCAGGGGACTATGGCTACACCTTC.

V is TRBV25-1 and J is TRBJ2-2; D gene unclear. This CDR3 is 17 amino acids long. CDR1 is MGHDK and CDR2 is SYGVNS in the germline V gene. The V end was cut by 1 base, the J end by 0 bases, with 12 bases between. CDR3 nucleotide sequence: TGTGCCAGCAGTGAATCGGGCCCCTTTCCGAACACCGGGGAGCTGTTTTTT. Protein product: CASSESGPFPNTGELFF.

The genes are TRBV7-2 and TRBJ2-7; 7 bases fit TRBD2. Trimming took 5 bases from V and 3 from J; bases not matched to a gene: 4. The germline V gene has CDR1 SGHTA and CDR2 FQGNSA. The CDR3 has 13 residues. The CDR3 DNA sequence: TGTGCCAGCAGCCCAGGGACTATCTACGAGCAGTACTTC. It specifies CASSPGTIYEQYF. The whole variable domain, filled in from reference TRBV7-2 and TRBJ2-7, reads GAGVSQSPSNKVTEKGKDVELRCDPISGHTALYWYRQSLGQGLEFLIYFQGNSAPDKSGLPSDRFSAERTGGSVSTLTIQRTQQEDSAVYLCASSPGTIYEQYFGPGTRLTVT.